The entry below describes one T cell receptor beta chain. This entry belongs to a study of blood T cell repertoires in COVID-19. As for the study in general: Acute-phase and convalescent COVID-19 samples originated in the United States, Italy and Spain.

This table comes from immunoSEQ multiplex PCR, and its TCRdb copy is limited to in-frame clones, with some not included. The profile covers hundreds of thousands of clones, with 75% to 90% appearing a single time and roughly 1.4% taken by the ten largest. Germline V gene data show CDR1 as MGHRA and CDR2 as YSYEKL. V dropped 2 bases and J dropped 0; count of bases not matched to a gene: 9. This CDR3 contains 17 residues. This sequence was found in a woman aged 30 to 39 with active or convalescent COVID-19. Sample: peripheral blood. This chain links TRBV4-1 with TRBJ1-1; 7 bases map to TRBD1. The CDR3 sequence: CASSQTGTAHMNTEAFF. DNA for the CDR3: TGCGCCAGCAGCCAAACCGGGACAGCACACATGAACACTGAAGCTTTCTTT.